The sequence of this T cell receptor beta chain was determined in a study of T cell responses to AZD1222 COVID-19 vaccine. Regarding the study as a whole: Females made up more of the donors, who were largely white British, and clonal diversity may have come out too low. Spike-specific TCR breadth and depth rose after two AZD1222 doses.

V lost 0 bases and J lost 3; bases outside the gene matches: 2. Germline loops: CDR1 SGDLS, CDR2 YYNGEE. The length of the CDR3 is 15 residues. Comment on this clone: Its antigen is unknown.

Data came from immunoSEQ multiplex PCR; TCRdb stores just in-frame clones and leaves some out. The table has over 100,000 clones, roughly 86% seen once. The receptor was isolated from an adult in good health. The sample consisted of peripheral blood, taken on day 0 of MenACWY control vaccination. This chain connects TRBV9 to TRBJ2-7; 11 bases map to TRBD1. In DNA, the CDR3 is TGTGCCAGCAGCGTAGAGGGACAGGGGGTCTACGAGCAGTACTTC. Translation gives CASSVEGQGVYEQYF.